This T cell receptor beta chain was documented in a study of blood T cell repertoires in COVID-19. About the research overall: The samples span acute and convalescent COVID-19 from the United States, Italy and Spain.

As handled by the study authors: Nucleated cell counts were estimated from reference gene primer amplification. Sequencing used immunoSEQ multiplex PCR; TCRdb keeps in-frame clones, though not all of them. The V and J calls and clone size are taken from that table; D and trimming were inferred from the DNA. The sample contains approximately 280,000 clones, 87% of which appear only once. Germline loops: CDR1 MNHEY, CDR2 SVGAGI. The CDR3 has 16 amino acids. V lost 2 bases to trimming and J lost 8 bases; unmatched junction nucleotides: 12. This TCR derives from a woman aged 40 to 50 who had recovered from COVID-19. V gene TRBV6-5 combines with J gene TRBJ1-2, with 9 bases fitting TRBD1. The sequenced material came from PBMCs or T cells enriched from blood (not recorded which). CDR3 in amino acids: CASSYTAPGQGWGYTF. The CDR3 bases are TGTGCCAGCAGTTACACGGCCCCGGGACAGGGTTGGGGCTACACCTTC.